This passage covers 14 T cell receptor beta chains from one sample sequenced in a study of PD-1 blockade in classical Hodgkin lymphoma. Time point indicated: cycle 4 day 1 (C4D1), after 6 weeks of nivolumab. Relapse was seen in all patients after autologous stem cell transplantation, and brentuximab vedotin exposure was variable. CD4+ T cells were purified from thawed PBMCs by negative selection. The method was immunoSEQ multiplex PCR; TCRdb's version includes in-frame clones alone and lacks a portion of them. The sample consists of tens of thousands of clones, roughly 85% of them appearing once. Sequenced here: CD4+ T cells from blood, sampled before the fourth cycle of nivolumab. Receptors originate from a human donor with classical Hodgkin lymphoma.

This sequence joins TRBV5-1 and TRBJ2-6; D call uncertain. Germline V lookup: CDR1 SGHRS, CDR2 YFSETQ. Trimming removed 0 bases at V and 0 bases at J, with 4 bases between. This CDR3 has 15 residues. The CDR3 DNA is TGCGCCAGCAGCTTGGAGAGCTCTGGGGCCAACGTCCTGACTTTC. Translated, it gives CASSLESSGANVLTF.

This chain joins TRBV2 and TRBJ2-1; TRBD2 agrees at 7 bases. Trimming at V came to 7 bases and at J to 4 bases, leaving 4 bases not matched to a gene. Germline V lookup: CDR1 SNHLY, CDR2 FYNNEI. This CDR3 comprises 13 residues. This chain's CDR3 is CASNEREYNEQFF. As DNA, the CDR3 is TGTGCCAGCAACGAGCGGGAATACAATGAGCAGTTCTTC.

This clone appeared a single time. V is TRBV4-1 and J is TRBJ1-4; D is ambiguous. CDR3 length equals 16 residues. With 0 bases removed from V and 4 bases from J, the gap between germline ends came to 12 bases. The germline V gene has CDR1 MGHRA and CDR2 YSYEKL. CDR3 sequence (DNA): TGCGCCAGCAGCCAAGATCATAACAGCTTTAATGAAAAACTGTTTTTT. Its translation: CASSQDHNSFNEKLFF.

The rearrangement uses TRBV4-2 and TRBJ2-7; 11 positions match TRBD2. J lost 6 bases, V lost 0 bases, and 1 base had no gene match. The CDR3 is 14 amino acids. Germline assignment: CDR1 LGHNA and CDR2 YNFKEQ. CDR3 protein: CASSQDGLAGEQYF. The CDR3 DNA reads as TGTGCCAGCAGCCAAGATGGACTAGCGGGCGAGCAGTACTTC.

The CDR3 DNA reads TGTGCCAGCAGTGAACAGGGGGTAGCTGGGGCCAACGTCCTGACTTTC. Protein: CASSEQGVAGANVLTF. The genes are TRBV25-1 and TRBJ2-6; 7 nucleotides agree with TRBD1. V shed 2 bases, J shed 2 bases, and the junction held 3 bases outside the gene matches. Germline CDR1 reads MGHDK; CDR2 reads SYGVNS. The CDR3 consists of 16 residues. Full variable domain (remainder filled in from reference TRBV25-1 and TRBJ2-6): EADIYQTPRYLVIGTGKKITLECSQTMGHDKMYWYQQDPGMELHLIHYSYGVNSTEKGDLSSESTVSRIRTEHFPLTLESARPSHTSQYLCASSEQGVAGANVLTFGAGSRLTVL.

The chain couples TRBV6-4 to TRBJ2-1, with 12 bases identical to TRBD1. Germline V lookup: CDR1 MRHNA, CDR2 SNTAGT. With V trimmed by 6 bases and J by 8 bases, 5 bases remained unmatched. This CDR3 comprises 14 residues. The CDR3 nucleotides are TGTGCCAGCAGCGCGGGACAGGGGGCCTATGAGCAGTTCTTC. Translation gives CASSAGQGAYEQFF.

The J gene is TRBJ2-3, the V gene TRBV5-4, with D unresolved. The V end was cut by 0 bases, the J end by 0 bases, with 5 bases between. Germline CDR1 and CDR2: SGHNT and YYREEE (reference sequence). The CDR3 sequence is 14 residues long. This CDR3 is CASSLGRSTDTQYF. CDR3 nucleotide sequence: TGTGCCAGCAGCTTGGGGCGCAGCACAGATACGCAGTATTTT.

This sequence joins TRBV5-1 and TRBJ2-7, with 7 bases identical to TRBD1. V was pared by 3 bases and J by 0 bases, with 9 bases of the junction left unmatched. This CDR3 contains 16 residues. The germline V gene has CDR1 SGHRS and CDR2 YFSETQ. The CDR3 loop reads CASSSPRGQSSYEQYF. The DNA for the CDR3 is TGCGCCAGCAGCTCACCCAGGGGACAGAGCTCCTACGAGCAGTACTTC.

The chain combines TRBV28 with TRBJ1-4, with 8 positions matching TRBD1. The ends lost 6 bases at V and 7 bases at J; junction bases unmatched: 4. CDR1 is MDHEN, CDR2 SYDVKM, per germline. The CDR3 is made up of 13 amino acids. The DNA for the CDR3 is TGTGCCAGCAGGCGGACAGGGAGTGAAAAACTGTTTTTT. Amino acid sequence: CASRRTGSEKLFF. The full variable domain, rest sourced from reference TRBV28 and TRBJ1-4, is DVKVTQSSRYLVKRTGEKVFLECVQDMDHENMFWYRQDPGLGLRLIYFSYDVKMKEKGDIPEGYSVSREKKERFSLILESASTNQTSMYLCASRRTGSEKLFFGSGTQLSVL.

The rearrangement links TRBV6-1 to TRBJ1-5, with D maybe TRBD1 (6 bases). Germline CDR1 reads MNHNS; CDR2 reads SASEGT. V lost 7 bases and J lost 6, with 19 bases in between. CDR3 length: 15 amino acids. The CDR3 DNA is TGTGCCAGCATTAAAACCCAGGGGTTTAGTCAGCCCCAGCATTTT. Residues: CASIKTQGFSQPQHF.

In its sample, this clone was seen once. The chain recombines TRBV29-1 with TRBJ2-6; D is unclear. V lost 1 base to trimming and J lost 0 bases, with 10 bases between them. Germline CDR1 reads SQVTM; CDR2 reads ANQGSEA. The CDR3 sequence is 16 residues long. In DNA, the CDR3 is TGCAGCGTTGAAGGGGCCATTGGCTCTGGGGCCAACGTCCTGACTTTC. Its translation is CSVEGAIGSGANVLTF.

The V call is TRBV6-5, the J call TRBJ2-7; D is unclear. This CDR3 has 16 amino acids. Trimming took 0 bases from V and 1 from J, leaving 13 bases between them. Germline V gives CDR1 MNHEY, CDR2 SVGAGI. The CDR3 loop reads CASSYSSSRNSYEQYF. Written as DNA, the CDR3 is TGTGCCAGCAGTTACTCGTCCTCCAGGAATTCCTACGAGCAGTACTTC.

This clone was observed a few times. The rearrangement uses TRBV19 and TRBJ1-2; D is ambiguous. Germline values: CDR1 LNHDA, CDR2 SQIVND (reference sequence). The V end was cut by 7 bases, the J end by 4 bases, with 16 bases between. The CDR3 length is 14 residues. CDR3 coding DNA: TGTGCCAGTACCCCCAATTCGGGCCTCTATGGCTACACCTTC. Protein product: CASTPNSGLYGYTF.

The rearrangement links TRBV10-3 to TRBJ1-1, with D perhaps TRBD1 (5 bases). The CDR3 consists of 13 residues. Trimming took off 6 bases at V and 4 bases at J, with 12 bases between the two ends. Germline V gives CDR1 ENHRY, CDR2 SYGVKD. Here the CDR3 reads CAIRRAGGTEAFF. The CDR3 DNA is TGTGCCATCAGGAGGGCGGGGGGCACTGAAGCTTTCTTT.